This entry lists 2 T cell receptor beta chains sequenced from one sample in a study of T cell responses to AZD1222 COVID-19 vaccine. Libraries were prepared by immunoSEQ multiplex PCR; TCRdb keeps only in-frame clonotypes and omits some of them. The sample shows some 130,000 clones, roughly 87% of them seen only once. The starting material was peripheral blood, obtained on day 0 of AZD1222 vaccination. Receptors originate from an adult in good health.

The chain is built from TRBV6-5 and TRBJ1-4, with D perhaps TRBD1 (5 bases). Germline assignment: CDR1 MNHEY and CDR2 SVGAGI. The CDR3 loop spans 13 amino acids. Between the trimmed V and J ends, which lost 8 bases and 8 bases, there was a span of 15 bases. The CDR3 loop reads CASQARWGEKLFF. DNA for the CDR3: TGTGCCAGCCAGGCCCGATGGGGGGAAAAACTGTTTTTT.

The sample holds one count of this clone. The V gene is TRBV5-4, the J gene TRBJ1-2; D is uncertain. The V end lost 0 bases, the J end lost 4 bases, and 13 bases lay between the germline ends. The CDR3 covers 15 residues. Germline V gene sequence: CDR1 SGHNT, CDR2 YYREEE (reference sequence). CDR3 sequence reads: CASSLGAGGIYGYTF. In DNA form, the CDR3 reads TGTGCCAGCAGCTTGGGGGCAGGTGGGATCTATGGCTACACCTTC.